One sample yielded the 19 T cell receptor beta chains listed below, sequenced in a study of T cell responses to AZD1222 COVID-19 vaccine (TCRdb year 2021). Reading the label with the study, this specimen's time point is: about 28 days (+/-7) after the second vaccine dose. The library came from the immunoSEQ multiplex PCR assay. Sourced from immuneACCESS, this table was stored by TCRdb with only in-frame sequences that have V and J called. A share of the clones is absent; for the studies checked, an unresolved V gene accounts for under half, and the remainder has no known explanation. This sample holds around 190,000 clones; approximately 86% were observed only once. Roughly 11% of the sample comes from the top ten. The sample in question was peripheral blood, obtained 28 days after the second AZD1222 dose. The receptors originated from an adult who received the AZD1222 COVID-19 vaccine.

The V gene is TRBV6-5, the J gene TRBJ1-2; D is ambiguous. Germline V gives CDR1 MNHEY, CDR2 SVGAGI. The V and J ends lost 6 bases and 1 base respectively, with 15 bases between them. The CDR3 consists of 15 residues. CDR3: CASSPSRSINYGYTF. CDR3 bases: TGTGCCAGCAGCCCCTCGCGGAGTATTAACTATGGCTACACCTTC.

The CDR3 spells CASSQDLDGDSNQPQHF. CDR3 nucleotides: TGTGCCAGCAGCCAAGATCTGGACGGCGATAGCAATCAGCCCCAGCATTTT. This chain joins TRBV3-1 (or the pseudogene TRBV3-2) and TRBJ1-5; D is ambiguous. Germline CDR1 reads LGHDT; CDR2 reads YNNKEL (reference sequence). The CDR3 has 17 amino acids. The ends were cut back, 0 bases at V and 0 bases at J, with 12 bases in the middle.

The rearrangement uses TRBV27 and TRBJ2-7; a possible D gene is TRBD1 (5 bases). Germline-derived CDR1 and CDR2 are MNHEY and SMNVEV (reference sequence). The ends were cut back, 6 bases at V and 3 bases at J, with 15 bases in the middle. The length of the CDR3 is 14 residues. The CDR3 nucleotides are TGTGCCAGCAGCCCTAGGGCCCAGGGCTACGAGCAGTACTTC. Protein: CASSPRAQGYEQYF.

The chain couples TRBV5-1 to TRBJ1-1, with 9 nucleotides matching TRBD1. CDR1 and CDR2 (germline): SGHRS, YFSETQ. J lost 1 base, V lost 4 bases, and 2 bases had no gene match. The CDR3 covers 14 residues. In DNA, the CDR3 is TGCGCCAGCAGCCCACAGGGGGCGAACACTGAAGCTTTCTTT. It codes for CASSPQGANTEAFF.

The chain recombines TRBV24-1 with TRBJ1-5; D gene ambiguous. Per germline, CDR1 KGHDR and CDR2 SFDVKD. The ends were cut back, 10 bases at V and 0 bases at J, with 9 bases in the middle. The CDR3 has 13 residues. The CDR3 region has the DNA TGTGCCACTTCGGGATATAGCAATCAGCCCCAGCATTTT. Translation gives CATSGYSNQPQHF.

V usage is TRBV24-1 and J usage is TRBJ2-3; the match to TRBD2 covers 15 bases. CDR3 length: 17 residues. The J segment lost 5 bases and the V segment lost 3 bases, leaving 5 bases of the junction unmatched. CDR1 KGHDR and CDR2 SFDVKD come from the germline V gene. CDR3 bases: TGTGCCACCAGTGATAGGACTAGCGGGGGGGCGATAGATACGCAGTATTTT. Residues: CATSDRTSGGAIDTQYF.

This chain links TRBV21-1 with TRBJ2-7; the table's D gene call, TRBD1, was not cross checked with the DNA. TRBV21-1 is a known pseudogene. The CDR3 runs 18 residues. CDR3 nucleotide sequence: TGTGCCAGCAGCAAAAGGTGTTCGGGCAGGGGGAAGCCCTACGAGCAGTACTTC. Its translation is CASSKRCSGRGKPYEQYF.

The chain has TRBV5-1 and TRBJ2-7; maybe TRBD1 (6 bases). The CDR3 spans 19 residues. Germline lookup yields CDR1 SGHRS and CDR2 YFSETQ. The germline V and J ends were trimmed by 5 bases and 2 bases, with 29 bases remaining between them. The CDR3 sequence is CASSDSGTKSPTGPYEQYF. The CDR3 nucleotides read TGCGCCAGCAGTGACTCAGGGACGAAATCCCCTACAGGGCCCTACGAGCAGTACTTC.

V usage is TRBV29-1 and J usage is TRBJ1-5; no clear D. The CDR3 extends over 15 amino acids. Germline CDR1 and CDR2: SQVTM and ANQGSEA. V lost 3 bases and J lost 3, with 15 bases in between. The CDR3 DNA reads TGCAGCGTTGAGGCGAGGGCAGTTCACAATCAGCCCCAGCATTTT. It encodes CSVEARAVHNQPQHF.

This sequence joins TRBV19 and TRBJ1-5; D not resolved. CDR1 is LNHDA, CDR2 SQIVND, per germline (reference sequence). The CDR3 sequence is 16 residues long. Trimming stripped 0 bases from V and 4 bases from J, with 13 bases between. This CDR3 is CASSIDLGFRNQPQHF. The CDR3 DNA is TGTGCCAGTAGTATAGATTTAGGGTTTCGGAATCAGCCCCAGCATTTT. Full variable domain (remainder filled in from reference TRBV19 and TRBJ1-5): DGGITQSPKYLFRKEGQNVTLSCEQNLNHDAMYWYRQDPGQGLRLIYYSQIVNDFQKGDIAEGYSVSREKKESFPLTVTSAQKNPTAFYLCASSIDLGFRNQPQHFGDGTRLSIL.

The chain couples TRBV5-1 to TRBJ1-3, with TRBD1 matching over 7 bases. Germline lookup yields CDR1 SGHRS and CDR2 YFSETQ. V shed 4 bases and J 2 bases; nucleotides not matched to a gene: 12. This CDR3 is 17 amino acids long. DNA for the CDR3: TGCGCCAGCAGCCCCCTGACAGGGTCAGGAGCTGGAAACACCATATATTTT. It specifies CASSPLTGSGAGNTIYF. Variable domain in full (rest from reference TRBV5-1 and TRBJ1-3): KAGVTQTPRYLIKTRGQQVTLSCSPISGHRSVSWYQQTPGQGLQFLFEYFSETQRNKGNFPGRFSGRQFSNSRSEMNVSTLELGDSALYLCASSPLTGSGAGNTIYFGEGSWLTVV.

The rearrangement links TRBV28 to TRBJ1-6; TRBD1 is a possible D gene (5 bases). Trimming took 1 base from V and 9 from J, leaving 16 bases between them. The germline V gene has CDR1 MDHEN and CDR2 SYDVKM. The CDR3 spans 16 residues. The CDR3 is CASSLLGQGFGSPLHF. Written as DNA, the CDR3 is TGTGCCAGCAGTTTATTAGGTCAGGGATTCGGTTCACCCCTCCACTTT.

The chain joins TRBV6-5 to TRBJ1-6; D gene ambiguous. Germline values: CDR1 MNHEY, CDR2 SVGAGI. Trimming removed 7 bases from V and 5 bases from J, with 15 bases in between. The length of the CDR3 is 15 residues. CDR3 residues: CASITIVGNNSPLHF. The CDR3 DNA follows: TGTGCCAGCATAACTATAGTAGGGAATAATTCACCCCTCCACTTT.

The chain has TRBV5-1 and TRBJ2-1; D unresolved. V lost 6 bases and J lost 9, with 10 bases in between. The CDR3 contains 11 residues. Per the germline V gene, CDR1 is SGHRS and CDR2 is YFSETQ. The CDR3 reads CASTYGFEQFF. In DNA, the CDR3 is TGCGCCAGCACCTATGGGTTTGAGCAGTTCTTC.

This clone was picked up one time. CDR3 nucleotides: TGTGCCAGCAGTTTAAGGTGGCTGACCGGGGAGCTGTTTTTT. Translated, it gives CASSLRWLTGELFF. The genes are TRBV28 and TRBJ2-2; no firm D call. The CDR3 contains 14 residues. Germline CDR1 and CDR2: MDHEN and SYDVKM. V was pared by 2 bases and J by 5 bases, with 9 bases between. Based on the CDR3 plus reference TRBV28 and TRBJ2-2, the full variable domain is DVKVTQSSRYLVKRTGEKVFLECVQDMDHENMFWYRQDPGLGLRLIYFSYDVKMKEKGDIPEGYSVSREKKERFSLILESASTNQTSMYLCASSLRWLTGELFFGEGSRLTVL.

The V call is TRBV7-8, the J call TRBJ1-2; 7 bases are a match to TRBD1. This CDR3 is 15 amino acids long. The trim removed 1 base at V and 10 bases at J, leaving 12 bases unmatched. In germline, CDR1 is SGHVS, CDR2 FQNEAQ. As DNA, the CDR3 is TGTGCCAGCAGCTTAGGGGTTACAGGGGTGGGTGTCTACACCTTC. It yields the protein CASSLGVTGVGVYTF.

CDR3 in DNA: TGTGCCTGGAGTGTAAGACAGGACTATGGCTACACCTTC. Residues: CAWSVRQDYGYTF. The chain combines TRBV30 with TRBJ1-2, with D possibly being TRBD1 (6 bases). CDR1 and CDR2 from the germline V gene are GTSNPN and SVGIG (reference sequence). Trimming left V 0 bases short and J 3 bases short, with 8 bases between. The length of the CDR3 is 13 residues.

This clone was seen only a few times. This CDR3 reads CASSQLPGLAGNEQFF. The CDR3 coding sequence is TGTGCCAGCAGCCAACTTCCGGGACTAGCGGGCAATGAGCAGTTCTTC. The rearrangement uses TRBV3-1 (or the pseudogene TRBV3-2) and TRBJ2-1; the match to TRBD2 covers 12 bases. The CDR3 runs 16 residues. V lost 2 bases to trimming and J lost 6 bases; unmatched junction nucleotides: 5. Germline V lookup: CDR1 LGHDT, CDR2 YNNKEL (reference sequence).

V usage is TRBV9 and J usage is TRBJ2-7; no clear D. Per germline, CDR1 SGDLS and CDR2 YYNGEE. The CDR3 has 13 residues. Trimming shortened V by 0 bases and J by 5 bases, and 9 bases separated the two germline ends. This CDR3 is CASSVAGYNEQYF. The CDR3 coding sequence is TGTGCCAGCAGCGTAGCCGGGTACAACGAGCAGTACTTC.